This paragraph covers one TCR beta chain sequence. What it binds is not known. There are 17 residues in the CDR3. Germline CDR1 is MNHEY and CDR2 is SMNVEV (reference sequence). Trimming cost V 5 bases and J 5 bases, with 22 bases left between them. This specimen belongs to a study of cytomegalovirus exposure and HLA in healthy donors. Overall study: An earlier analysis identified 95 million to 120 million unique TCR beta sequences in about 179 million T cells. Study findings and constraints: Under in vitro conditions, three CMV-associated chains were confirmed as specific for CMV antigens.

60 Vbeta and 13 Jbeta primers were used in PCR. The repertoire was sequenced with immunoSEQ multiplex PCR; TCRdb's copy has only in-frame clones and lacks some. The top ten hold around 4.1% of the sample, which has under 150,000 clones, approximately 83% seen once. The sequence was obtained from a middle-aged man in good health and CMV-seropositive. This chain uses TRBV27 with TRBJ1-5, with a weak D call TRBD1 (6 bases). Sequencing used PBMCs. This CDR3 is CASSAWPRGRRDQPQHF. The CDR3 coding sequence is TGTGCCAGCAGTGCTTGGCCGAGGGGGAGAAGGGATCAGCCCCAGCATTTT.